The rows below give T cell receptor beta chains drawn from one sample of a study of molecular identifiers for immune sequencing clone quantification. TCRdb recomputed calls from the PCR reads with MiXCR, one row per CDR3 protein. The sample holds more than 450,000 distinct CDR3 sequences, over 20% seen once. Sequencing used naive CD8+ T cells from blood, with Jurkat cell RNA spiked in. The receptors here all came from a human donor in good health. Some libraries in this study had Jurkat cell RNA spiked in. CDR3s include the opening cysteine and the closing phenylalanine or tryptophan. Each record gives: J gene, clone size, D gene, V gene, CDR3 protein, CDR3 DNA. The D gene is left open where the match is weak. The size entry is marked missing in some rows and otherwise reads once, few, many or a size class.

>TRBJ2-1|few|NA|TRBV7-9
CASSFDPSSYNEQFF
TGTGCCAGCAGCTTCGACCCCAGCTCCTACAATGAGCAGTTCTTC
>TRBJ2-4|many|NA|TRBV20-1
CSARAFLVNIQYF
TGCAGTGCTAGAGCGTTTCTGGTGAACATTCAGTACTTC
>TRBJ2-1|few|TRBD1|TRBV27
CASSGYRGHSYNEQFF
TGTGCCAGCAGTGGCTACAGGGGCCACTCCTACAATGAGCAGTTCTTC
>TRBJ2-7|NA|NA|TRBV4-3
CASSQDLAQTTYEQYF
TGCGCCAGCAGCCAAGACCTAGCGCAGACGACCTACGAGCAGTACTTC
>TRBJ2-1|many|TRBD2|TRBV7-2
CASSNSGGQYNEQFF
TGTGCCAGCAGCAATAGCGGGGGCCAGTACAATGAGCAGTTCTTC
>TRBJ2-7|many|NA|TRBV7-2
CASSLGLNHEQYF
TGTGCCAGCAGCCTCGGACTAAATCACGAGCAGTACTTC
>TRBJ2-7|few|NA|TRBV9
CASSVGARSSYEQYF
TGTGCCAGCAGCGTAGGCGCCAGGAGCTCCTACGAGCAGTACTTC
>TRBJ2-3|many|NA|TRBV29-1
CSVELTVSDTQYF
TGCAGCGTTGAACTGACAGTCTCAGATACGCAGTATTTT
>TRBJ2-2|NA|NA|TRBV5-6
CASSPETAGELFF
TGTGCCAGCAGTCCTGAGACGGCCGGGGAGCTGTTTTTT
>TRBJ2-7|many|NA|TRBV7-6
CASSLAAAGYEQYF
TGTGCCAGCAGCTTAGCGGCGGCGGGATACGAGCAGTACTTC
>TRBJ2-7|many|TRBD1|TRBV14
CASSRDRGSYEQYF
TGTGCCAGCAGCCGGGACAGGGGTTCTTACGAGCAGTACTTC
>TRBJ2-1|few|TRBD2|TRBV4-3
CASSQDWAGGPEYNEQFF
TGCGCCAGCAGCCAAGATTGGGCGGGGGGGCCGGAGTACAATGAGCAGTTCTTC
>TRBJ2-3|NA|NA|TRBV28
CASNLIRGSGTDTQYF
TGTGCCAGCAACCTCATTCGGGGGAGCGGCACAGATACGCAGTATTTT
>TRBJ2-2|few|NA|TRBV27
CASSWGRGATGELFF
TGTGCCAGCAGTTGGGGGCGGGGAGCGACCGGGGAGCTGTTTTTT
>TRBJ1-6|NA|NA|TRBV5-5
CASSLGVAQASPLHF
TGTGCCAGCAGCTTGGGTGTAGCCCAGGCCTCACCCCTCCACTTT
>TRBJ2-3|many|NA|TRBV5-6
CASSSYRGTGGITDTQYF
TGTGCCAGCAGCTCCTACAGGGGTACGGGGGGTATCACAGATACGCAGTATTTT
>TRBJ2-5|NA|TRBD2|TRBV11-2
CASSLTAGQREESF
TGTGCCAGCAGCTTAACCGCGGGACAGCGGGAGGAGTCCTTC
>TRBJ2-7|many|NA|TRBV20-1
CSADDITYEQYF
TGCAGTGCTGACGACATCACCTACGAGCAGTACTTC
>TRBJ2-1|few|TRBD1|TRBV2
CASSEWDSSYNEQFF
TGTGCCAGCAGTGAATGGGACAGCTCCTACAATGAGCAGTTCTTC
>TRBJ2-7|few|TRBD1|TRBV20-1
CSGMTFGTTGGAGEQYF
TGCAGTGGAATGACGTTTGGTACAACAGGGGGCGCGGGCGAGCAGTACTTC
>TRBJ2-2|NA|NA|TRBV7-9
CASGGRISSTGELFF
TGTGCCAGCGGGGGCCGGATTTCGAGCACCGGGGAGCTGTTTTTT
>TRBJ1-1|many|NA|TRBV13
CASSLPKLNTEAFF
TGTGCCAGCAGCTTACCCAAATTGAACACTGAAGCTTTCTTT
>TRBJ2-7|NA|TRBD2|TRBV4-3
CASSQDAGEWYEQYF
TGCGCCAGCAGCCAAGACGCGGGAGAGTGGTACGAGCAGTACTTC
>TRBJ2-3|many|TRBD1|TRBV4-3
CASSQVLGQKISSTDTQYF
TGCGCCAGCAGCCAAGTCTTGGGACAGAAGATTTCTAGCACAGATACGCAGTATTTT
>TRBJ2-3|few|TRBD1|TRBV6-5
CASSTDRGWGEDTQYF
TGTGCCAGCAGTACTGACAGGGGTTGGGGTGAAGATACGCAGTATTTT
>TRBJ2-5|few|NA|TRBV6-2/TRBV6-3
CASSGSLQETQYF
TGTGCCAGCAGCGGATCTCTCCAAGAGACCCAGTACTTC
>TRBJ1-5|NA|NA|TRBV6-4
CASSEPPGHPQSAPAF
TGTGCCAGCAGTGAGCCGCCGGGACATCCACAATCAGCCCCAGCATTT
>TRBJ2-1|many|NA|TRBV5-1
CASRDGASPNRQFF
TGCGCCAGCAGAGATGGTGCTTCGCCCAATAGACAGTTCTTC
>TRBJ1-1|few|TRBD1|TRBV7-2
CASNRRDRLNTEAFF
TGTGCCAGCAACCGCCGGGACAGACTGAACACTGAAGCTTTCTTT
>TRBJ1-1|few|NA|TRBV6-2/TRBV6-3
CASSYLPGMNTEAFF
TGTGCCAGCAGTTATCTACCAGGCATGAACACTGAAGCTTTCTTT